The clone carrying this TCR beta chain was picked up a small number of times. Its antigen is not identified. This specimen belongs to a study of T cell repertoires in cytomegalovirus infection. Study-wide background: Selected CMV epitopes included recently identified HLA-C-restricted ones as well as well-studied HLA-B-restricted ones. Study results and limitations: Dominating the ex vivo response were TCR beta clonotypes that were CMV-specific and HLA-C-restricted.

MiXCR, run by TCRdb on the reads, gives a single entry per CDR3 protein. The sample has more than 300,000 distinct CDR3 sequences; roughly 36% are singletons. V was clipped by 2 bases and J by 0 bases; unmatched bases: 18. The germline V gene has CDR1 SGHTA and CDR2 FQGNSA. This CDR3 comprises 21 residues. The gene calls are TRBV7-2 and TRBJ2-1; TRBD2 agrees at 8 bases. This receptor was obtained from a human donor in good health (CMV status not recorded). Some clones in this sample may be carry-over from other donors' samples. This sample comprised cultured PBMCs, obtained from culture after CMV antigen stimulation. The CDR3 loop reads CASSLRAGGLPPPSSYNEQFF. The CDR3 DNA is TGTGCCAGCAGCTTAAGGGCGGGGGGCTTACCCCCGCCTAGCTCCTACAATGAGCAGTTCTTC.